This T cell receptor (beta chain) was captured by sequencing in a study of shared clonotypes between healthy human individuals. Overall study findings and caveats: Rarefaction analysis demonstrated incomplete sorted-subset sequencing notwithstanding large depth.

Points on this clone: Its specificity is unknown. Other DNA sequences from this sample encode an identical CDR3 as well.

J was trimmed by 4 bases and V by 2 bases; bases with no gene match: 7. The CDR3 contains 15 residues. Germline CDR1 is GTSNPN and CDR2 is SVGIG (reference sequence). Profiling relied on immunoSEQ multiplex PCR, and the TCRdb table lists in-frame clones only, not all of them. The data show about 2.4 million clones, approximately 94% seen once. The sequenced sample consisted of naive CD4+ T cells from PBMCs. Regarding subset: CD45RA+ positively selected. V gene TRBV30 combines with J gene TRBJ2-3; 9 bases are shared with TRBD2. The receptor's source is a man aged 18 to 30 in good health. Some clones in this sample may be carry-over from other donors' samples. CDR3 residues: CAWSRVAGGADTQYF. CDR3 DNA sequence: TGTGCCTGGAGTCGGGTGGCGGGAGGGGCAGATACGCAGTATTTT.